The 15 T cell receptor beta chains reported below all come from one sample, sequenced in a study of vaccination effects on CD4 cells after COVID-19. Subsequent to a culture period of more than 9 days, CD4+ T cells were isolated. No antigen is known for these receptors. Produced via immunoSEQ multiplex PCR; TCRdb's table is partial and in-frame only. The sample holds approximately 37,000 clones, about 81% seen once. The sequencing used CD4+ T cells from PBMCs cultured without peptide, collected before COVID-19 vaccination. The receptors derive from a human donor who received a COVID-19 vaccine.

The gene calls are TRBV25-1 and TRBJ2-1; 7 bases are a match to TRBD2. J lost 0 bases, V lost 4 bases, and 6 bases had no gene match. CDR1 and CDR2 (germline): MGHDK, SYGVNS. The CDR3 runs to 16 residues. The CDR3: CASSGRWGGSYNEQFF. CDR3 DNA: TGTGCCAGCAGTGGGAGGTGGGGGGGCTCCTACAATGAGCAGTTCTTC.

The chain employs TRBV7-2 and TRBJ1-1; D is unclear. Germline CDR1 is SGHTA and CDR2 is FQGNSA. The germline V and J ends were trimmed by 5 bases and 0 bases, with 7 bases remaining between them. This CDR3 has 13 amino acids. The CDR3 is CASSGRVNTEAFF. CDR3 DNA sequence: TGTGCCAGCAGCGGACGGGTGAACACTGAAGCTTTCTTT.

V and J are TRBV25-1 and TRBJ2-3; D uncertain. Trimming took 0 bases from V and 7 from J, leaving 5 bases between them. Germline CDR1 reads MGHDK; CDR2 reads SYGVNS. This CDR3 is built from 12 residues. The CDR3 DNA is TGTGCCAGCAGTGAATACCCTAATACGCAGTATTTT. Amino acid sequence: CASSEYPNTQYF.

The V call is TRBV5-1, the J call TRBJ2-5; tentatively, D is TRBD1 or TRBD2 (5 bases each). The CDR3 runs to 14 residues. The ends were cut back, 3 bases at V and 4 bases at J, with 13 bases in the middle. From germline, CDR1 is SGHRS and CDR2 YFSETQ. CDR3 in amino acids: CASSSTRGTETQYF. Written as DNA, the CDR3 is TGCGCCAGCAGCTCCACTAGGGGTACAGAGACCCAGTACTTC.

V is TRBV10-3 and J is TRBJ1-4; a weak D match, TRBD1 (5 bases). This CDR3 region has 14 residues. Germline V gene data show CDR1 as ENHRY and CDR2 as SYGVKD. V lost 2 bases and J lost 8, with 12 bases in between. The CDR3 DNA reads TGTGCCATCAGTGAGCAAGGGGTACAAGAAAAACTGTTTTTT. Translation gives CAISEQGVQEKLFF.

This sequence joins TRBV6-5 and TRBJ1-2; D is unresolved. Germline CDR1 reads MNHEY; CDR2 reads SVGAGI. This CDR3 is 11 amino acids long. With 5 bases removed from V and 7 bases from J, the gap between germline ends came to 8 bases. The CDR3 nucleotides are TGTGCCAGCAGTAGAGGTGGTGGCTACACCTTC. Translated: CASSRGGGYTF.

This chain joins TRBV18 and TRBJ2-3; unclear D gene. Germline CDR1 is KGHSH and CDR2 is LQKENI. V lost 0 bases and J 4 bases, leaving 5 bases between the germline ends. This CDR3 has 13 amino acids. CDR3: CASSPPASDTQYF. CDR3 coding DNA: TGTGCCAGCTCACCACCGGCCTCAGATACGCAGTATTTT.

This clone occurred a few times. In DNA, the CDR3 is TGCGCCAGCAGCAATCCGGGACAGCAGAACACTGAAGCTTTCTTT. Its translation is CASSNPGQQNTEAFF. The chain combines TRBV5-1 with TRBJ1-1; TRBD1 aligns across 7 bases. The length of the CDR3 is 15 residues. Germline V lookup: CDR1 SGHRS, CDR2 YFSETQ. With V trimmed by 4 bases and J by 1 base, 7 bases remained unmatched.

The J gene is TRBJ1-5, the V gene TRBV5-1; no definite D call. The V gene lost 1 base and the J gene lost 2 bases, with 4 bases spanning the gap. Germline assignment: CDR1 SGHRS and CDR2 YFSETQ. The CDR3 covers 13 residues. Written as DNA, the CDR3 is TGCGCCAGCAGCTTGACGGGCAATCAGCCCCAGCATTTT. Translating gives CASSLTGNQPQHF.

The gene calls are TRBV11-2 and TRBJ2-2; TRBD2 agrees at 14 bases. Germline lookup yields CDR1 SGHAT and CDR2 FQNNGV. The length of the CDR3 is 19 residues. The junction had 16 bases not matched to a gene; V was cut back by 7 bases and J by 6 bases. The CDR3 bases are TGTGCCAGCATTCCATACTGGGGACTAGCGGGGGTAACGGCCGGGGAGCTGTTTTTT. Its translation is CASIPYWGLAGVTAGELFF.

The V and J genes are TRBV4-3 and TRBJ1-5; the D gene is possibly TRBD1 (5 bases). V was trimmed by 0 bases and J by 4 bases, leaving 10 bases between them. Germline V CDR1 and CDR2: LGHNA, YSLEER. The CDR3 is 15 residues long. The CDR3 DNA reads as TGCGCCAGCAGCCAAGATTATCAGGGTAATCAGCCCCAGCATTTT. Its translation is CASSQDYQGNQPQHF.

The chain links TRBV6-5 to TRBJ2-1, with 12 bases that match TRBD2. The ends lost 4 bases at V and 5 bases at J; junction bases unmatched: 6. This CDR3 region has 16 residues. Per germline, CDR1 MNHEY and CDR2 SVGAGI. Here the CDR3 reads CASSSRLAGAHNEQFF. The CDR3, as DNA: TGTGCCAGCAGTTCCCGACTAGCGGGGGCCCACAATGAGCAGTTCTTC.

This clone was seen only a few times. This chain uses TRBV29-1 with TRBJ1-5; 7 bases fit TRBD1. The CDR3 length is 12 residues. Germline lookup yields CDR1 SQVTM and CDR2 ANQGSEA. Trimming at V came to 8 bases and at J to 5 bases, leaving 6 bases not matched to a gene. The DNA for the CDR3 is TGCAGCACTCGGACAGGAGATCAGCCCCAGCATTTT. As protein: CSTRTGDQPQHF.

This chain connects TRBV28 to TRBJ1-2, with 9 bases that match TRBD1. Germline V lookup: CDR1 MDHEN, CDR2 SYDVKM. V lost 5 bases and J lost 6; bases outside the gene matches: 13. The CDR3 spans 16 residues. Here the CDR3 reads CASSPPTTGGAHGYTF. CDR3 nucleotide sequence: TGTGCCAGCAGTCCTCCGACTACAGGGGGCGCGCATGGCTACACCTTC.

The CDR3 coding sequence is TGTGCCAGCTCACCAATGGCCGGGGAGAGTGGCTACACCTTC. Protein sequence: CASSPMAGESGYTF. The chain couples TRBV18 to TRBJ1-2; the D is unclear. The ends were cut back, 2 bases at V and 7 bases at J, with 14 bases in the middle. This CDR3 spans 14 amino acids. Germline V gene data show CDR1 as KGHSH and CDR2 as LQKENI.